This T cell receptor beta chain was retrieved from a study of monozygotic twins with inflammatory bowel disease (dated by TCRdb to the late 2010s). Turning to the overall study: In total, around 28 monozygotic twin pairs made up the full study: 19 Danish pairs, all IBD-discordant, plus nine German pairs, of which four were IBD-concordant and five were IBD-discordant. Each individual had, on average, about 151 000 unique TCRalpha sequences and 181 000 unique TCRbeta sequences available for analysis. Within discordant pairs, disease-associated traits were sought mainly by comparing IBD patients with their genetically identical healthy co-twins. General conclusions and limits of the study: IBD patients shared fewer clonotypes with other individuals than healthy twins did, most markedly in patients showing signs of disease activity. Because patients were on differing immunosuppressive treatments, the repertoires may have picked up extra background noise and inter-individual variability. Distinction between different T cell subtypes could not be achieved in the analysis. No single strong signal or clonotype linked to IBD turned up in the results, so the idea that one exists was not supported. IBD patients had lower TCRbeta repertoire diversity, measured by the inverse Simpson index, than their healthy co-twins. Concordant and discordant twins showed no difference in repertoire similarity, possibly because of limited statistical power.

Measured from the cysteine to the phenylalanine, the CDR3 is 15 residues long. DNA is not on record. The germline V gene specifies SGHTA as CDR1 and FQGNSA as CDR2. From each donor, an approximately 2.4 ml peripheral blood sample was drawn into PAXgene tubes and stored at -80 degrees C. Total RNA was isolated from whole blood with the PAXgene blood miRNA kit on an automated QIAcube, without T cell sorting. Deep TCRalpha and TCRbeta repertoire profiling with unique molecular barcoding was performed on peripheral blood of monozygotic twin pairs concordant or discordant for inflammatory bowel disease. Smoking habits were recorded for all twin pairs, and individuals were classified as current, former or never smokers. Library prep was done by 5' RACE. Each TCR library was prepared from about 3,400 ng of total RNA. For each sample, cDNA synthesis with SMARTScribe reverse transcriptase was split into eight separate reactions. Unique molecular identifiers containing a 6-nucleotide sample barcode were introduced through template switching during cDNA synthesis. TCRalpha and TCRbeta cDNA was amplified in two nested PCRs of approximately 16 and 10 cycles, and bead purification was carried out after each PCR. Before amplification, the cDNA was treated with uracil DNA-glycosylase and purified using the QIAquick PCR purification kit. In the second PCR, Illumina TruSeq-compatible adapters and sample-specific barcodes were added. TapeStation and Qubit were used to check library quality and concentration, and roughly 4.6 ng of each library was pooled. Pooled libraries were sequenced on an Illumina HiSeq2500 single-index Rapid Run with 2 x 100 bp reads and custom sequencing primers. From the authors' description of their analysis: MiGEC version 1.2.6 was used for UMI-based consensus assembly, which corrected PCR and sequencing errors. MiXCR version 2.1.1 was used to carry out V(D)J alignment, clonotype assembly and CDR3 extraction. To normalise gene usage, clonotype sharing and MAIT/NKT TCR abundance, the analysis used the top 1000, 10 000 and 20 000 clonotypes per sample. After downsampling to 27 000 UMIs, diversity was calculated as the inverse Simpson index using the vegan R package. Paired Mann-Whitney U tests were applied to discordant twin pairs, with Benjamini-Hochberg correction for multiple testing. Each entry corresponds to one CDR3 protein sequence from reads that TCRdb reprocessed, and DNA is not given. TCRdb's processing, not the study's, gives the V and J calls here. This sample's table lists a few hundred thousand distinct CDR3 sequences. In total, the top ten clones hold 2.5% to 3% of the sample.

Comment on this clonotype: Its antigen target is currently unknown.

The sequence came from a human donor with ulcerative colitis or Crohn's disease, or a healthy co-twin of an affected twin (not recorded which). The source material was blood. Recombination joined TRBV7-2 with TRBJ1-1; TCRdb's assignment of TRBD1 cannot be checked, as there is no DNA. Here the CDR3 is given as CASSFLQGAGTEAFF.